This record looks at one T cell receptor beta chain sequence and its context. Its antigen remains unknown. The entry originates in a study of vaccination and CD4 T cells after COVID-19. Study-level results: Post-vaccination reactive clonotypes (median roughly 40) did not differ significantly from post-infection (more than 20). Median roughly 90% of reactive clones detected in convalescent patients emerged only post-vaccination. The great majority, 304 of 307 vaccine-specific clones, proved spike mono-reactive in convalescent patients.

Germline V lookup: CDR1 DFQATT, CDR2 SNEGSKA (reference sequence). This CDR3 is 14 amino acids long. V was clipped by 3 bases and J by 5 bases; unmatched bases: 4. Described treatment: approximately 11-day PBMC culture with coronavirus spike peptide pools or control peptides (ViraFEST assay). Collection of the unexposed donor's CD4+ T cells took place before the COVID-19 pandemic (2011-2018). Each well received two million PBMCs, cultured with approximately 10 IU/ml IL-2 and roughly 9 ug/ml peptide pools. Sequence data for DNA of cultured CD4+ T cells were generated by the Oncomine TCR Beta short-read assay. Genomic DNA was isolated from cultured CD4+ T cells. A single record per CDR3 protein comes from TCRdb applying MiXCR to the PCR reads. The top ten clones hold 30% to 35% of a sample with 7,000 or so distinct CDR3 sequences, about 35% of them seen once.

Source material: CD4+ T cells from blood, cultured in vitro. V is TRBV20-1 and J is TRBJ2-2; 9 bases align to TRBD2. This clonotype was obtained from a human donor in good health. CDR3 coding DNA: TGCAGTGCTAGGAGGACTAGCGTTACCGGGGAGCTGTTTTTT. This gives the protein CSARRTSVTGELFF.